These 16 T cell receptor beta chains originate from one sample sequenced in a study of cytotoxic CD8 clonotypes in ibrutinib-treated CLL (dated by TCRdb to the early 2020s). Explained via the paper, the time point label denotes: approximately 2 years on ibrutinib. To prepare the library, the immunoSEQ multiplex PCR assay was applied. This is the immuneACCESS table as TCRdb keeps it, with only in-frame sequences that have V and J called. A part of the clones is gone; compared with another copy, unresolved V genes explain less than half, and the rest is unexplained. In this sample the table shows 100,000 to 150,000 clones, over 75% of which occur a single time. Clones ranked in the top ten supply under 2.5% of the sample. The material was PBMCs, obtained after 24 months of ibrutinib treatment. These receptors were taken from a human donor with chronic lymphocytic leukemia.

The CDR3 nucleotides are TGTGCCAGCAGCCGGGAATACAGGGATACGCAGTATTTT. It yields the protein CASSREYRDTQYF. The chain uses TRBV14 and TRBJ2-3; the D gene is possibly TRBD1 (5 bases). Germline-derived CDR1 and CDR2 are SGHDN and FVKESK. The CDR3 spans 13 residues. V was pared by 4 bases and J by 6 bases, with 11 bases between.

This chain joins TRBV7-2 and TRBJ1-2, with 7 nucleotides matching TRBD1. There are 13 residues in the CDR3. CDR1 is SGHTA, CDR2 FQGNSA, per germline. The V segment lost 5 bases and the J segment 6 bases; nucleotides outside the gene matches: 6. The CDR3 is CASSRGQKDGYTF. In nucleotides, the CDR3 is TGTGCCAGCAGCAGGGGACAGAAGGATGGCTACACCTTC. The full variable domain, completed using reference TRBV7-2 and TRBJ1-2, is GAGVSQSPSNKVTEKGKDVELRCDPISGHTALYWYRQSLGQGLEFLIYFQGNSAPDKSGLPSDRFSAERTGGSVSTLTIQRTQQEDSAVYLCASSRGQKDGYTFGSGTRLTVV.

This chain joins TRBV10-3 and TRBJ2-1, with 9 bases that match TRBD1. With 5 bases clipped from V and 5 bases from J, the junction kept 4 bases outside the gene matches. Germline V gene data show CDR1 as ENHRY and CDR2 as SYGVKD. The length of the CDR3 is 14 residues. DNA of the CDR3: TGTGCCATCAGTCGGACAGGGGAGAACAATGAGCAGTTCTTC. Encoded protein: CAISRTGENNEQFF.

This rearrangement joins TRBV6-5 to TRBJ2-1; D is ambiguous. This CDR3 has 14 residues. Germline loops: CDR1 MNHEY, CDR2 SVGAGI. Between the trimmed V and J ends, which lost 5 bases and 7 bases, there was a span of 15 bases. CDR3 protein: CASSPWTRKNEQFF. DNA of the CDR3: TGTGCCAGCAGTCCCTGGACCCGGAAAAATGAGCAGTTCTTC.

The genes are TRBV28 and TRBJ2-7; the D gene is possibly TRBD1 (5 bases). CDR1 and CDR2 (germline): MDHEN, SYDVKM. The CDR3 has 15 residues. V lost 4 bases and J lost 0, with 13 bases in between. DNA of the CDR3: TGTGCCAGCAGTTGGGATGACAGCCTCTCCTACGAGCAGTACTTC. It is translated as CASSWDDSLSYEQYF.

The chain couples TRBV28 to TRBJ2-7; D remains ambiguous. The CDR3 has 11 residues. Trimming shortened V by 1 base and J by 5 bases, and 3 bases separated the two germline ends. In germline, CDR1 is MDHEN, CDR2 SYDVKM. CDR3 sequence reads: CASSLFDEQYF. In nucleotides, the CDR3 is TGTGCCAGCAGTTTATTTGACGAGCAGTACTTC.

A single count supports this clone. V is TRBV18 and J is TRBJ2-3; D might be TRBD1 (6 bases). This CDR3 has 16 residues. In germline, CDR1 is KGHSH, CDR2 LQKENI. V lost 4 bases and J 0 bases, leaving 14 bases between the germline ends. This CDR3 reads CASSRQQGPSTDTQYF. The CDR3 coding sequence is TGTGCCAGCTCACGACAACAGGGCCCTAGCACAGATACGCAGTATTTT.

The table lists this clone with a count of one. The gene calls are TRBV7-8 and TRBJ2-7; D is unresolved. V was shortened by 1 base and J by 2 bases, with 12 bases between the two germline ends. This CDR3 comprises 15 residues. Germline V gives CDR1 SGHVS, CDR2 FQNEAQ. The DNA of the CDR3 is TGTGCCAGCAGCTTAGGGCTGCAGAGAACCTACGAGCAGTACTTC. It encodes CASSLGLQRTYEQYF.

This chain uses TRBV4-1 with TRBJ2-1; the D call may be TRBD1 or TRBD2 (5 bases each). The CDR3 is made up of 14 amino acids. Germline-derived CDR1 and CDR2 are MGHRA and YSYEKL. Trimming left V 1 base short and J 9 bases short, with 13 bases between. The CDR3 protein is CASSQVGDGVEQFF. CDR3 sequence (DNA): TGCGCCAGCAGCCAAGTAGGGGACGGAGTTGAGCAGTTCTTC.

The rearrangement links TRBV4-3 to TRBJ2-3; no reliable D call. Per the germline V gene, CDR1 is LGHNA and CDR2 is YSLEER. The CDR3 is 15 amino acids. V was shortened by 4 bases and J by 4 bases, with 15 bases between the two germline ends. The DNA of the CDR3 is TGCGCCAGCAGCCCTCGTGGTGCGAGCCCAGATACGCAGTATTTT. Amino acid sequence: CASSPRGASPDTQYF.

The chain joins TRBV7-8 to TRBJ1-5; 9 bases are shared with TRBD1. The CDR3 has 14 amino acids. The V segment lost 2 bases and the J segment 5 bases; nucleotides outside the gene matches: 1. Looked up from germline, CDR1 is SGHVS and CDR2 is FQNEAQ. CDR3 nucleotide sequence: TGTGCCAGCAGCTTAAGACAGGGGGATCAGCCCCAGCATTTT. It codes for CASSLRQGDQPQHF.

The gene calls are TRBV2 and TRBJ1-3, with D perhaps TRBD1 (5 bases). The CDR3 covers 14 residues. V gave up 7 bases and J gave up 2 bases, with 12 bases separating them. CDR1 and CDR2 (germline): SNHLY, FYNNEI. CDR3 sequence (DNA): TGTGCCAGCAATTCGGGGGTAGCTGGAAACACCATATATTTT. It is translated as CASNSGVAGNTIYF. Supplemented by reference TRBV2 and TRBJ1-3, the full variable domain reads EPEVTQTPSHQVTQMGQEVILRCVPISNHLYFYWYRQILGQKVEFLVSFYNNEISEKSEIFDDQFSVERPDGSNFTLKIRSTKLEDSAMYFCASNSGVAGNTIYFGEGSWLTVV.

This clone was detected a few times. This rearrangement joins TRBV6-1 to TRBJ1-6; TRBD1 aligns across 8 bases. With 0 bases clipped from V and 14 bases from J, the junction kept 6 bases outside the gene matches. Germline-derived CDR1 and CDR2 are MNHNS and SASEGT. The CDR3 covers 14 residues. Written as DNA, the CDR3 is TGTGCCAGCAGTGAAGCAACAGGGGGTTCGGCCCTCCACTTT. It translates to CASSEATGGSALHF.

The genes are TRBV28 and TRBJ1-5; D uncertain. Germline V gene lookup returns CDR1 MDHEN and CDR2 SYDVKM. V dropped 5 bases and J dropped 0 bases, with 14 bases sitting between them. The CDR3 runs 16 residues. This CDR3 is CASSNGRMYSNQPQHF. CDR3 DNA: TGTGCCAGCAGTAATGGCAGGATGTATAGCAATCAGCCCCAGCATTTT.

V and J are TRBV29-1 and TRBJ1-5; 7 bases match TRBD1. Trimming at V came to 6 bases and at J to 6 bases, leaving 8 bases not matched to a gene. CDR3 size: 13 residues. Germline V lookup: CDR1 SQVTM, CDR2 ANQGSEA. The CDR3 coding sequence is TGCAGCGTGATACAGGGGACCGGTCAGCCCCAGCATTTT. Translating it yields CSVIQGTGQPQHF.

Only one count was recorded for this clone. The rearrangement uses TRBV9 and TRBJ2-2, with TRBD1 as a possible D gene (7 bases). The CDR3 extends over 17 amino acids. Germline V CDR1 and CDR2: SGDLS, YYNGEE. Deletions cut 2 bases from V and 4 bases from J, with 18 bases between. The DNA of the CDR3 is TGTGCCAGCAGCGTCGGTCGACAGGGAGGAAGCACCGGGGAGCTGTTTTTT. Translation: CASSVGRQGGSTGELFF.